The rows below give T cell receptor beta chains drawn from one sample of a study of blood T cell repertoires in COVID-19. Measured with immunoSEQ multiplex PCR; TCRdb has only the in-frame clones, and not every one. The sample shows some 300,000 clones, 85% to 90% of them seen only once. The sequenced sample was peripheral blood. The receptors come from a woman aged 45-60 years with COVID-19, enrolled during active disease. Each CDR3 is given with its conserved first and last residue. D genes are given only for firm matches. Expanded clones get a size class; other rows say once, few or many, or leave the size out.

CDR3 protein: CASRGRADTEAFF
CDR3 DNA: TGTGCCAGCAGGGGCAGGGCGGACACTGAAGCTTTCTTT
D gene: -
V gene: TRBV11-3
clone size: -
J gene: TRBJ1-1

CDR3 protein: CASSLWGDGVSNQPQHF
CDR3 DNA: TGTGCCAGCAGTTTATGGGGGGACGGGGTTAGCAATCAGCCCCAGCATTTT
D gene: -
V gene: TRBV27
clone size: -
J gene: TRBJ1-5

CDR3 protein: CASAFPGTGGYRYTF
CDR3 DNA: TGTGCCAGCGCTTTTCCCGGGACAGGGGGATATCGCTACACCTTC
D gene: TRBD1
V gene: TRBV28
clone size: -
J gene: TRBJ1-2

CDR3 protein: CASSLDVEDTGNTIYF
CDR3 DNA: TGTGCCAGCAGCTTAGACGTGGAGGATACTGGAAACACCATATATTTT
D gene: -
V gene: TRBV13
clone size: -
J gene: TRBJ1-3

CDR3 protein: CASKSGGNEQFF
CDR3 DNA: TGTGCCAGCAAAAGCGGGGGCAATGAGCAGTTCTTC
D gene: TRBD2
V gene: TRBV5-6
clone size: -
J gene: TRBJ2-1

CDR3 protein: CAWSVTARNTEAFF
CDR3 DNA: TGTGCCTGGAGTGTGACAGCGAGGAACACTGAAGCTTTCTTT
D gene: -
V gene: TRBV30
clone size: -
J gene: TRBJ1-1

CDR3 protein: CASSIVTGHEQFF
CDR3 DNA: TGTGCCAGTAGTATAGTCACTGGGCATGAGCAGTTCTTC
D gene: -
V gene: TRBV19
clone size: -
J gene: TRBJ2-1

CDR3 protein: CASSPPKGGEGNTIYF
CDR3 DNA: TGTGCCAGCAGCCCCCCAAAAGGGGGCGAAGGAAACACCATATATTTT
D gene: TRBD1
V gene: TRBV6-2/TRBV6-3
clone size: few
J gene: TRBJ1-3

CDR3 protein: CSVGPRGTQYF
CDR3 DNA: TGCAGCGTTGGTCCCCGGGGGACCCAGTACTTC
D gene: -
V gene: TRBV29-1
clone size: once
J gene: TRBJ2-5

CDR3 protein: CASSLGTSGRHTQYF
CDR3 DNA: TGTGCCAGCAGCTTGGGGACTAGCGGGCGTCATACGCAGTATTTT
D gene: TRBD2
V gene: TRBV7-9
clone size: once
J gene: TRBJ2-3

CDR3 protein: CSVNRGLHEQFF
CDR3 DNA: TGCAGCGTAAACAGGGGGCTGCATGAGCAGTTCTTC
D gene: TRBD1
V gene: TRBV29-1
clone size: -
J gene: TRBJ2-1

CDR3 protein: CASSSQGYSPLHF
CDR3 DNA: TGTGCCAGCAGCTCACAGGGGTATTCACCCCTCCACTTT
D gene: TRBD1
V gene: TRBV5-4
clone size: -
J gene: TRBJ1-6

CDR3 protein: CASSGTGVNTEAFF
CDR3 DNA: TGTGCCAGCTCAGGGACAGGAGTGAACACTGAAGCTTTCTTT
D gene: TRBD1
V gene: TRBV18
clone size: -
J gene: TRBJ1-1

CDR3 protein: CASSLKGGTSGRNTQYF
CDR3 DNA: TGTGCCAGCAGCCTAAAAGGAGGGACTAGCGGGAGAAATACGCAGTATTTT
D gene: TRBD2
V gene: TRBV7-3
clone size: -
J gene: TRBJ2-3

CDR3 protein: CASSINPLDRGLWTEAFF
CDR3 DNA: TGTGCCAGTAGTATCAATCCCCTGGACAGGGGGTTATGGACTGAAGCTTTCTTT
D gene: TRBD1
V gene: TRBV19
clone size: -
J gene: TRBJ1-1

CDR3 protein: CASSTGGQNEQFF
CDR3 DNA: TGTGCCAGCAGCACAGGGGGGCAGAATGAGCAGTTCTTC
D gene: TRBD1
V gene: TRBV7-3
clone size: few
J gene: TRBJ2-1

CDR3 protein: CASSQDLAGRAYEQYF
CDR3 DNA: TGTGCCAGCAGCCAAGACCTAGCGGGTCGCGCCTACGAGCAGTACTTC
D gene: TRBD2
V gene: TRBV3-1/TRBV3-2
clone size: -
J gene: TRBJ2-7

CDR3 protein: CAWKSEPGLAYEQYF
CDR3 DNA: TGTGCCTGGAAGAGTGAACCGGGACTAGCGTACGAGCAGTACTTC
D gene: TRBD2
V gene: TRBV30
clone size: -
J gene: TRBJ2-7

CDR3 protein: CASSNPPSGSWYF
CDR3 DNA: TGTGCCAGCAGTAACCCCCCGTCGGGGTCGTGGTACTTC
D gene: -
V gene: TRBV6-5
clone size: -
J gene: TRBJ2-7

CDR3 protein: CASSYGSSGYNEQFF
CDR3 DNA: TGTGCCAGCAGTTACGGGTCTAGCGGTTACAATGAGCAGTTCTTC
D gene: TRBD2
V gene: TRBV6-5
clone size: -
J gene: TRBJ2-1

CDR3 protein: CASNTGNEQFF
CDR3 DNA: TGTGCCAGCAATACAGGGAATGAGCAGTTCTTC
D gene: -
V gene: TRBV28
clone size: -
J gene: TRBJ2-1

CDR3 protein: CASSPPTGFTEAFF
CDR3 DNA: TGTGCCAGCAGTCCACCAACAGGGTTCACTGAAGCTTTCTTT
D gene: -
V gene: TRBV28
clone size: -
J gene: TRBJ1-1

CDR3 protein: CASSEAGRGLEPQHF
CDR3 DNA: TGTGCCAGCAGTGAAGCGGGAAGGGGGCTGGAGCCCCAGCATTTT
D gene: TRBD1
V gene: TRBV6-1
clone size: -
J gene: TRBJ1-5

CDR3 protein: CASSLDQGDSQPQHF
CDR3 DNA: TGTGCCAGCAGCCTCGATCAGGGGGATAGTCAGCCCCAGCATTTT
D gene: TRBD1
V gene: TRBV7-9
clone size: -
J gene: TRBJ1-5

CDR3 protein: CASSLNRGNAEAFF
CDR3 DNA: TGTGCCAGCAGTTTAAACAGGGGAAACGCTGAAGCTTTCTTT
D gene: TRBD1
V gene: TRBV27
clone size: -
J gene: TRBJ1-1

CDR3 protein: CASSEGQDFPSNRKSEQYF
CDR3 DNA: TGTGCCAGCAGTGAAGGACAGGATTTCCCTTCTAACCGGAAGAGCGAGCAGTACTTC
D gene: -
V gene: TRBV6-1
clone size: -
J gene: TRBJ2-7

CDR3 protein: CASSLRRDREAFF
CDR3 DNA: TGTGCCAGCAGCTTACGCCGGGACAGGGAAGCTTTCTTT
D gene: TRBD1
V gene: TRBV3-1/TRBV3-2
clone size: -
J gene: TRBJ1-1

CDR3 protein: CATRPYPAGRYAEAFF
CDR3 DNA: TGTGCCACCAGACCATACCCCGCAGGGAGGTACGCTGAAGCTTTCTTT
D gene: -
V gene: TRBV7-2
clone size: -
J gene: TRBJ1-1

CDR3 protein: CASSVSGGLAGGEQFF
CDR3 DNA: TGTGCCAGCAGCGTATCGGGAGGACTAGCGGGAGGAGAGCAGTTCTTC
D gene: TRBD2
V gene: TRBV9
clone size: -
J gene: TRBJ2-1

CDR3 protein: CASSTRTRLGYNEQFF
CDR3 DNA: TGTGCCAGCAGCACGCGGACTCGACTAGGCTACAATGAGCAGTTCTTC
D gene: -
V gene: TRBV21-1
clone size: -
J gene: TRBJ2-1

CDR3 protein: CASSLDYAGYYSPLHF
CDR3 DNA: TGTGCCAGCAGCTTAGATTACGCAGGGTATTATTCACCCCTCCACTTT
D gene: -
V gene: TRBV11-2
clone size: -
J gene: TRBJ1-6

CDR3 protein: CATSDLDSPSSSSYNEQFF
CDR3 DNA: TGTGCCACCAGTGATTTAGACAGCCCCTCAAGTAGCTCCTACAATGAGCAGTTCTTC
D gene: -
V gene: TRBV24-1
clone size: -
J gene: TRBJ2-1

CDR3 protein: CASSPVQRRTYNEQFF
CDR3 DNA: TGTGCCAGCAGCCCAGTGCAGCGGAGGACCTACAATGAGCAGTTCTTC
D gene: -
V gene: TRBV14
clone size: -
J gene: TRBJ2-1

CDR3 protein: CASSFSPLAVANTGELFF
CDR3 DNA: TGTGCCAGCAGCTTTAGCCCACTAGCGGTGGCGAACACCGGGGAGCTGTTTTTT
D gene: TRBD2
V gene: TRBV7-3
clone size: -
J gene: TRBJ2-2

CDR3 protein: CASSISGRTDTQYF
CDR3 DNA: TGCGCCAGCAGCATTAGCGGACGCACAGATACGCAGTATTTT
D gene: -
V gene: TRBV5-1
clone size: -
J gene: TRBJ2-3

CDR3 protein: CASSSRQGAFEKLFF
CDR3 DNA: TGTGCCAGCAGCAGCAGACAGGGGGCTTTTGAAAAACTGTTTTTT
D gene: TRBD1
V gene: TRBV7-9
clone size: -
J gene: TRBJ1-4

CDR3 protein: CAWSVLGGTHNQPQHF
CDR3 DNA: TGTGCCTGGAGTGTACTCGGAGGGACCCATAATCAGCCCCAGCATTTT
D gene: -
V gene: TRBV30
clone size: few
J gene: TRBJ1-5

CDR3 protein: CASSRGQGADEQYF
CDR3 DNA: TGTGCCAGCTCAAGGGGACAGGGGGCCGACGAGCAGTACTTC
D gene: TRBD1
V gene: TRBV18
clone size: -
J gene: TRBJ2-7

CDR3 protein: CATSRKSSYNEQFF
CDR3 DNA: TGTGCCACCAGCCGCAAGAGCTCCTACAATGAGCAGTTCTTC
D gene: -
V gene: TRBV15
clone size: -
J gene: TRBJ2-1

CDR3 protein: CASSILIAAGNTGELFF
CDR3 DNA: TGTGCCAGTAGTATATTAATAGCAGCGGGGAACACCGGGGAGCTGTTTTTT
D gene: -
V gene: TRBV19
clone size: -
J gene: TRBJ2-2

CDR3 protein: CASSQAPGSQETQYF
CDR3 DNA: TGTGCCAGCAGCCAAGCACCGGGGTCTCAAGAGACCCAGTACTTC
D gene: -
V gene: TRBV3-1/TRBV3-2
clone size: -
J gene: TRBJ2-5

CDR3 protein: CATSRILLNEQFF
CDR3 DNA: TGTGCCACCAGCAGGATACTATTGAATGAGCAGTTCTTC
D gene: -
V gene: TRBV15
clone size: few
J gene: TRBJ2-1

CDR3 protein: CASSPGEGLAGVGEQYF
CDR3 DNA: TGTGCCAGCAGCCCAGGAGAAGGACTAGCGGGAGTGGGCGAGCAGTACTTC
D gene: TRBD2
V gene: TRBV11-3
clone size: -
J gene: TRBJ2-7

CDR3 protein: CATSDSGGLDNEQFF
CDR3 DNA: TGTGCCACCAGTGATAGTGGGGGACTAGACAATGAGCAGTTCTTC
D gene: TRBD2
V gene: TRBV24-1
clone size: -
J gene: TRBJ2-1

CDR3 protein: CASSRTYRNTEAFF
CDR3 DNA: TGTGCCAGCAGCCGGACATATAGGAACACTGAAGCTTTCTTT
D gene: -
V gene: TRBV3-1/TRBV3-2
clone size: few
J gene: TRBJ1-1

CDR3 protein: CASSHLHGNEQFF
CDR3 DNA: TGTGCCAGCAGTCACCTACACGGGAATGAGCAGTTCTTC
D gene: -
V gene: TRBV6-4
clone size: -
J gene: TRBJ2-1